Following are 9 T cell receptor beta chains from one sample sequenced in a study of cytomegalovirus exposure and HLA in healthy donors. Use of 60 Vbeta and 13 Jbeta primers characterized the PCR. The data were produced by immunoSEQ multiplex PCR, yet TCRdb's version contains in-frame clones alone and is incomplete. The sample contains more than 80,000 clones, 65% to 85% of which appear only once. Sequenced: PBMCs. Source of these receptors: a woman in her 70s in good health and CMV-seropositive.

The V call is TRBV28, the J call TRBJ1-5; 9 positions match TRBD1. CDR3 length: 14 amino acids. The J segment lost 4 bases and the V segment lost 6 bases, leaving 4 bases of the junction unmatched. Germline CDR1 is MDHEN and CDR2 is SYDVKM. The DNA for the CDR3 is TGTGCCAGCAGAAGCGGACAGGGGAATCAGCCCCAGCATTTT. As protein: CASRSGQGNQPQHF.

In its sample, this clone was seen a few times. This chain uses TRBV5-1 with TRBJ1-1, with D possibly being TRBD1 (6 bases). V shed 0 bases and J shed 0 bases, with 9 bases lying between them. This CDR3 spans 15 amino acids. CDR1 is SGHRS, CDR2 YFSETQ, per germline. The CDR3 reads CASSLVGDMNTEAFF. The CDR3 region has the DNA TGCGCCAGCAGCTTGGTAGGGGACATGAACACTGAAGCTTTCTTT. Full variable domain (outside the CDR3, taken from reference TRBV5-1 and TRBJ1-1): KAGVTQTPRYLIKTRGQQVTLSCSPISGHRSVSWYQQTPGQGLQFLFEYFSETQRNKGNFPGRFSGRQFSNSRSEMNVSTLELGDSALYLCASSLVGDMNTEAFFGQGTRLTVV.

The genes are TRBV28 and TRBJ2-5; a possible D gene is TRBD1 (6 bases). Germline V gene sequence: CDR1 MDHEN, CDR2 SYDVKM. V lost 6 bases and J 2 bases, leaving 10 bases between the germline ends. CDR3 length: 13 amino acids. The CDR3 reads CASRGAYQETQYF. The CDR3 DNA sequence: TGTGCCAGCAGGGGGGCCTATCAAGAGACCCAGTACTTC.

This rearrangement joins TRBV28 to TRBJ1-5; the match to TRBD1 covers 7 bases. This CDR3 region has 16 residues. With V trimmed by 6 bases and J by 6 bases, 14 bases remained unmatched. The germline CDR1 and CDR2 sequences are MDHEN and SYDVKM. The DNA for the CDR3 is TGTGCCAGCAGCCCTAACCCGACAGGGTGGCCTCAGCCCCAGCATTTT. Protein: CASSPNPTGWPQPQHF.

CDR3 in amino acids: CASSRRGQGIEKLFF. CDR3 nucleotides: TGCGCCAGCAGCCGCCGGGGACAGGGGATTGAAAAACTGTTTTTT. The rearrangement links TRBV5-1 to TRBJ1-4, with 10 bases aligning to TRBD1. Germline loops: CDR1 SGHRS, CDR2 YFSETQ. The V segment lost 4 bases and the J segment 7 bases; nucleotides outside the gene matches: 7. The CDR3 runs 15 residues.

J is TRBJ2-3 and V is TRBV10-1; D is ambiguous. This CDR3 has 17 amino acids. The germline CDR1 and CDR2 sequences are WNHNN and SYGVQD (reference sequence). Deletions cut 0 bases from V and 2 bases from J, with 15 bases between. The CDR3 DNA is TGCGCCAGCAGTGAGTCGACTCCCAGCTCCCACACAGATACGCAGTATTTT. This encodes CASSESTPSSHTDTQYF.

This sequence joins TRBV6-5 and TRBJ1-5; the D gene is possibly TRBD1 (6 bases). This CDR3 is 15 amino acids long. V lost 2 bases to trimming and J lost 0 bases, with 8 bases between them. Germline CDR1 MNHEY, CDR2 SVGAGI. CDR3 amino acids: CASSYDRYSNQPQHF. The CDR3 nucleotides read TGTGCCAGCAGTTACGACAGGTATAGCAATCAGCCCCAGCATTTT.

The genes are TRBV6-5 and TRBJ1-4, with D possibly TRBD1 on 5 matching bases. The CDR3 contains 14 residues. The germline V and J ends were trimmed by 7 bases and 3 bases, with 12 bases remaining between them. CDR1 and CDR2 (germline): MNHEY, SVGAGI. The CDR3 nucleotides read TGTGCCAGCAAGGGGTCTAAGGCTAATGAAAAACTGTTTTTT. It is translated as CASKGSKANEKLFF.

This chain links TRBV7-6 with TRBJ2-7; D unclear. The CDR3 runs 13 residues. Trimming took 5 bases from V and 1 from J, leaving 9 bases between them. CDR1 SGHVS and CDR2 FNYEAQ come from the germline V gene. CDR3 nucleotides: TGTGCCAGCAGCGCCGGGTTTTCCTACGAGCAGTACTTC. Translated, it gives CASSAGFSYEQYF.